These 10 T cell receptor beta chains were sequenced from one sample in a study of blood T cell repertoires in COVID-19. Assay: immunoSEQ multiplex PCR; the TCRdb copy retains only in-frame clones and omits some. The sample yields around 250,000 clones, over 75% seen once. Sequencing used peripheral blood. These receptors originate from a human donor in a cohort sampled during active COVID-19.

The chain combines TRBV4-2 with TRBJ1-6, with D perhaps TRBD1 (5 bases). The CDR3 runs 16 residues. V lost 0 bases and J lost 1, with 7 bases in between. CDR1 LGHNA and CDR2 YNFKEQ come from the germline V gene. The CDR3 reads CASSQDRDSYNSPLHF. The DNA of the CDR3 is TGTGCCAGCAGCCAAGACAGGGATTCCTATAATTCACCCCTCCACTTT.

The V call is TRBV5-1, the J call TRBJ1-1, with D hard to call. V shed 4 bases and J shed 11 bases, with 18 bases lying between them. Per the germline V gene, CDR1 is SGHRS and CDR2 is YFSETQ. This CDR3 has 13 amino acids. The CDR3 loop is CASSPGPRVLAFF. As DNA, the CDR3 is TGCGCCAGCAGCCCTGGGCCGCGGGTGCTTGCTTTCTTT.

The CDR3 loop reads CATRISRGGNQPQHF. The CDR3 region has the DNA TGTGCCACCCGGATTTCAAGGGGCGGCAATCAGCCCCAGCATTTT. This chain uses TRBV15 with TRBJ1-5, with D possibly being TRBD1 (5 bases). The length of the CDR3 is 15 residues. Germline lookup yields CDR1 LNHNV and CDR2 YYDKDF (reference sequence). Trimming cost V 8 bases and J 2 bases, with 16 bases left between them. Variable domain in full (rest from reference TRBV15 and TRBJ1-5): DAMVIQNPRYQVTQFGKPVTLSCSQTLNHNVMYWYQQKSSQAPKLLFHYYDKDFNNEADTPDNFQSRRPNTSFCFLDIRSPGLGDTAMYLCATRISRGGNQPQHFGDGTRLSIL.

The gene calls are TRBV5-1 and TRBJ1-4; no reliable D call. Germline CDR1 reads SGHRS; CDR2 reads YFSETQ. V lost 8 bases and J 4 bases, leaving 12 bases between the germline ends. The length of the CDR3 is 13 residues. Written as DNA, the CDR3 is TGCGCCAGTCGACGGAGTGATAATGAAAAACTGTTTTTT. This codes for CASRRSDNEKLFF.

The CDR3 DNA is TGTGCCAGTAGTATTCCAGGACAGGGAAACACCATATATTTT. This encodes CASSIPGQGNTIYF. The J gene is TRBJ1-3, the V gene TRBV19; the D gene is possibly TRBD1 (6 bases). The CDR3 has 14 amino acids. Germline lookup yields CDR1 LNHDA and CDR2 SQIVND (reference sequence). V shed 3 bases and J shed 4 bases, with 10 bases lying between them. Drawing the rest from reference TRBV19 and TRBJ1-3, the complete variable domain is DGGITQSPKYLFRKEGQNVTLSCEQNLNHDAMYWYRQDPGQGLRLIYYSQIVNDFQKGDIAEGYSVSREKKESFPLTVTSAQKNPTAFYLCASSIPGQGNTIYFGEGSWLTVV.

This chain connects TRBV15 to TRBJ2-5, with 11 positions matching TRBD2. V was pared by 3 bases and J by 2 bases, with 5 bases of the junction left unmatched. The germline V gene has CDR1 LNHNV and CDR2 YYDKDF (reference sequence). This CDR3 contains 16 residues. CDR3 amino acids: CATSRGTSGIQETQYF. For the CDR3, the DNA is TGTGCCACCAGCAGGGGGACTAGCGGAATTCAAGAGACCCAGTACTTC.

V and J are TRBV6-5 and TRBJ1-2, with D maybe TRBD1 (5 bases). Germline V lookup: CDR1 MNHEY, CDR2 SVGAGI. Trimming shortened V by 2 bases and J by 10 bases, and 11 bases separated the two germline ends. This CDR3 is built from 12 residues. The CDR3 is CASSYTGEVYTF. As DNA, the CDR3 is TGTGCCAGCAGTTACACGGGGGAAGTCTACACCTTC.

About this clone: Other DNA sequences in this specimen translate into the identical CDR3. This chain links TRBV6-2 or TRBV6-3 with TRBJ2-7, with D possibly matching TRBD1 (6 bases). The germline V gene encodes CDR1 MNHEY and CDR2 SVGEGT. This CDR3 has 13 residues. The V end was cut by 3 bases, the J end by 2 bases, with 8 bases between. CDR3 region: CASSYGQTYEQYF. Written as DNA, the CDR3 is TGTGCCAGCAGTTATGGACAGACCTACGAGCAGTACTTC.

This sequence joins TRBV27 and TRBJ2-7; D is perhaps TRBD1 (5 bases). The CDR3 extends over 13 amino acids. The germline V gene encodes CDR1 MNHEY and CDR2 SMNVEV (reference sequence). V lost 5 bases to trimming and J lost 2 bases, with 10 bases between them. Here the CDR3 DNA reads TGTGCCAGCAGTCTCCGACAGACCTACGAGCAGTACTTC. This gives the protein CASSLRQTYEQYF.

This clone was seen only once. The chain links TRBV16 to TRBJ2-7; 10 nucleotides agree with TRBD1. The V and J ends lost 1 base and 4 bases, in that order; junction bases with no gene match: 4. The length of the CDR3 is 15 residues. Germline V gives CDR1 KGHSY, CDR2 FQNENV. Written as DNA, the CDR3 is TGTGCCAGCAGCCAATTCGCGGGACAGGGGTACGAGCAGTACTTC. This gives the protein CASSQFAGQGYEQYF. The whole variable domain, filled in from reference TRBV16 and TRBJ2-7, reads GEEVAQTPKHLVRGEGQKAKLYCAPIKGHSYVFWYQQVLKNEFKFLISFQNENVFDETGMPKERFSAKCLPNSPCSLEIQATKLEDSAVYFCASSQFAGQGYEQYFGPGTRLTVT.